These T cell receptor beta chains were read from a single sample in a study of response to subunit inactivated influenza vaccine. TCRdb re-called the RT-PCR reads with MiXCR, one entry per CDR3 protein. The sample shows approximately 160,000 distinct CDR3 sequences, over 8.5% of them seen only once. Source: CD8+ T cells sorted from PBMCs, taken roughly 24 months after vaccination. These TCRs come from a man between 50 and 75 years old who received an inactivated influenza vaccine. Both conserved end residues are trimmed from each CDR3. Each record gives: D gene, V gene, J gene, clone size, CDR3 length, CDR3 protein. The D gene is left open where the match is weak. A row's size may be missing; if present it is once, few, many or a size class.

-	TRBV3-1	TRBJ1-2	few	13	ASSQDDRTAYGYT
TRBD1	TRBV10-3	TRBJ2-2	few	14	AIRQDRGRDTGELF
-	TRBV28	TRBJ1-3	-	13	ASRSYDSPGNTIY
-	TRBV9	TRBJ2-2	-	10	ASSPSAGELF
-	TRBV11-1	TRBJ1-1	-	11	ASSGVRNTEAF
TRBD2	TRBV29-1	TRBJ2-7	-	13	SVFSGTSASYEQY
-	TRBV9	TRBJ2-7	-	12	ASSVGRQPYEQY
-	TRBV12-3/TRBV12-4	TRBJ2-3	-	9	ASSIGTGQY
-	TRBV7-2	TRBJ1-5	few	11	ASSWGGDQPQH
TRBD1	TRBV28	TRBJ1-1	-	14	ASSPGTGYSNTEAF
-	TRBV29-1	TRBJ2-2	-	12	SVVDRPETGELF
-	TRBV5-1	TRBJ1-1	-	12	ASAWTGVGTEAF
-	TRBV6-1	TRBJ2-7	many	12	ASSEVGGSYEQY
TRBD2	TRBV27	TRBJ2-3	few	14	ASSFRRGVSTDTQY
-	TRBV4-3	TRBJ1-1	few	13	ASSQANRENTEAF
-	TRBV4-1	TRBJ2-2	few	12	ASSDDPGTFRLF